The clone carrying this T cell receptor beta chain appeared a few times. The data stem from a study of beta chain features in type 1 diabetes. Approximately 110 mL of blood, on average, came from one heparinised draw per donor. Trimming took 0 bases from V and 7 from J, leaving 16 bases between them. The CDR3 sequence is 15 residues long. CDR1 is SGHTA, CDR2 FQGNSA, per germline. Expressed TCRB transcripts were sequenced, since all the RNA that had been isolated was reverse transcribed. The protocol was immunoSEQ multiplex PCR, while the TCRdb copy is restricted to in-frame clones and leaves out a portion. The sample carries about half a million clones, 30% recorded once.

This sequence joins TRBV7-2 and TRBJ2-7; no firm D call. Specimen: naive CD4+ T cells from blood. This sequence originates from a man aged 18 to 29 in good health. The CDR3 DNA reads TGTGCCAGCAGCTTAGCGCCAAGCCCGGCATGGGAGCAGTACTTC. Protein: CASSLAPSPAWEQYF.